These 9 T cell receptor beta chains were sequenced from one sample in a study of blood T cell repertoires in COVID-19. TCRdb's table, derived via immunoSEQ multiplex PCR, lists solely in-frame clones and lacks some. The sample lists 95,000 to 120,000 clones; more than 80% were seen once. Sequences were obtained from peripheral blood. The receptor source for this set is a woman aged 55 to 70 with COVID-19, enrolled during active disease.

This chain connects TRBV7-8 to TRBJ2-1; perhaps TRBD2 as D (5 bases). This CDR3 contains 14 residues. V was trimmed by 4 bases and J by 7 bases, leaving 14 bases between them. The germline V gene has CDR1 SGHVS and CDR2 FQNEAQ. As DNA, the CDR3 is TGTGCCAGCAGCTCGCTACTAGGTAGGAATGAGCAGTTCTTC. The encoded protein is CASSSLLGRNEQFF.

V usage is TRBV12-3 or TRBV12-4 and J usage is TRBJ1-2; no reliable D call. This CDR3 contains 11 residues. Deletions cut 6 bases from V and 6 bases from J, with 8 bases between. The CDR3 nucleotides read TGTGCCAGCAGCTCACTGAATGGCTACACCTTC. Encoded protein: CASSSLNGYTF.

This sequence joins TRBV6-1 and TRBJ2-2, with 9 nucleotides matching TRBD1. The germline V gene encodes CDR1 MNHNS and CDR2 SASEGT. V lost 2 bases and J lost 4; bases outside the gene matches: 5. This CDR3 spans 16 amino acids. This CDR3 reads CASSEWDRVSTGELFF. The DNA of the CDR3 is TGTGCCAGCAGTGAATGGGACAGGGTTAGCACCGGGGAGCTGTTTTTT.

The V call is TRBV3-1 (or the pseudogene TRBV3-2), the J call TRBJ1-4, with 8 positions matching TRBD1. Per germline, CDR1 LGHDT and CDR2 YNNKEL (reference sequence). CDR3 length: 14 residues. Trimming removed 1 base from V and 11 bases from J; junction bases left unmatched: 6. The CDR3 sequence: CASSQGTGQRKLFF. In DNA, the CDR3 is TGTGCCAGCAGCCAAGGGACAGGGCAAAGGAAACTGTTTTTT.

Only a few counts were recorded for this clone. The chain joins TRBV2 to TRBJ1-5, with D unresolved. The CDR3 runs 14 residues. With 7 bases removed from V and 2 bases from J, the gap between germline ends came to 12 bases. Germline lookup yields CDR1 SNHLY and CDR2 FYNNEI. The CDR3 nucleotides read TGTGCCAGCATCGACATTCCGGGCAATCAGCCCCAGCATTTT. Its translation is CASIDIPGNQPQHF. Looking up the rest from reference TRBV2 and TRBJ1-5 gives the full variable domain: EPEVTQTPSHQVTQMGQEVILRCVPISNHLYFYWYRQILGQKVEFLVSFYNNEISEKSEIFDDQFSVERPDGSNFTLKIRSTKLEDSAMYFCASIDIPGNQPQHFGDGTRLSIL.

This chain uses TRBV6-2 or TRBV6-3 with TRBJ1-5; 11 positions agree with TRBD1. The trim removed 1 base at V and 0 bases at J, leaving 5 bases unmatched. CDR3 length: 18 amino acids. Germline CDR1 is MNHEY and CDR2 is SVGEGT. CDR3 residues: CASSYWTGGRYSNQPQHF. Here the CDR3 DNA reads TGTGCCAGCAGTTACTGGACAGGGGGCCGATATAGCAATCAGCCCCAGCATTTT.

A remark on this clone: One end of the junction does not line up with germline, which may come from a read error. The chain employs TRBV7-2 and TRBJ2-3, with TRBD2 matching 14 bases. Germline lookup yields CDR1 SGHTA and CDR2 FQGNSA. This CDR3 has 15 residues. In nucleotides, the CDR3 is TGTGCCAGCAGCTTCAGAGGGACTAGCGGGGGTCCCATCCACTTT. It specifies CASSFRGTSGGPIHF.

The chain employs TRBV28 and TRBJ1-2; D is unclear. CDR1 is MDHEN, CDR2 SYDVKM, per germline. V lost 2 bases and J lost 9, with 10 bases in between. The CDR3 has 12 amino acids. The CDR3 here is CASSLNPGSYTF. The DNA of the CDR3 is TGTGCCAGCAGTTTAAATCCGGGTAGCTACACCTTC.

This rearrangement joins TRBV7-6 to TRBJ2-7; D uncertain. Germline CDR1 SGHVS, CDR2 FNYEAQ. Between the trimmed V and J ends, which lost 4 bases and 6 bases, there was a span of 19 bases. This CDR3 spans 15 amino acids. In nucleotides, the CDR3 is TGTGCCAGCAGCTCCGAGGTATCACCTATTTTCGAGCAGTACTTC. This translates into CASSSEVSPIFEQYF.